Following are 29 T cell receptor beta chains from one sample sequenced in a study of human T cells and chemical hapten exposure (dated by TCRdb to the early 2020s). The label giving this sample's time point can be read as: healthy volunteer bleed at 2 weeks. Unfractionated whole blood was collected in Tempus Blood RNA tubes, and total RNA was extracted from that blood. The library was produced with RACE. Data came from a NextSeq 500. The public reads were reanalyzed by TCRdb: fastp trimming at Q25, MiXCR alignment, in-frame beta chains only. Each entry merges the rows of one CDR3 protein and shows their most common DNA and genes. For this sample there are about 130,000 distinct CDR3 sequences; around 8.3% appear just once. The ten largest clones take up around 1.7% of the sample. The specimen sequenced was whole blood. The source is a male donor in good health. Some clones in this sample may be carry-over from other donors' samples.

The rearrangement joins TRBV20-1 to TRBJ2-2; D ambiguous. CDR1 is DFQATT, CDR2 SNEGSKA, per germline (reference sequence). The CDR3 length is 13 residues. Trimming stripped 0 bases from V and 4 bases from J, with 6 bases between. Here the CDR3 reads CSARDGPTGELFF. The CDR3 coding sequence is TGCAGTGCTAGAGATGGCCCCACCGGGGAGCTGTTTTTT.

There are a few counts of this clonotype. V usage is TRBV2 and J usage is TRBJ2-3; 11 positions match TRBD2. The germline V gene has CDR1 SNHLY and CDR2 FYNNEI. V lost 10 bases and J lost 0; bases outside the gene matches: 9. The CDR3 has 16 amino acids. CDR3 sequence: CATPGTSGHSTDTQYF. The CDR3 nucleotides are TGTGCCACCCCCGGGACTAGCGGACATAGCACAGATACGCAGTATTTT.

This clonotype was counted a few times. The chain is built from TRBV11-1 and TRBJ2-7; a weak D match, TRBD2 (6 bases). Between the trimmed V and J ends, which lost 10 bases and 6 bases, there was a span of 16 bases. The CDR3 loop spans 12 amino acids. Germline V lookup: CDR1 SGHAT, CDR2 FQDESV (reference sequence). The CDR3 loop is CATQLRGGEQYF. The CDR3 bases are TGTGCCACCCAGCTGCGGGGAGGCGAGCAGTACTTC.

J is TRBJ2-4 and V is TRBV4-1; 9 nucleotides align to TRBD1. V was pared by 4 bases and J by 2 bases, with 9 bases of the junction left unmatched. The V gene's germline CDR1 is MGHRA and CDR2 YSYEKL. CDR3 size: 17 residues. The CDR3 DNA sequence: TGCGCCAGCAGCCCTGGGACAGGGATTTTAACCAAAAACATTCAGTACTTC. Translating it yields CASSPGTGILTKNIQYF.

The chain's CDR3 is CASSFPGAEAFF. The CDR3 DNA reads as TGTGCCAGCAGCTTCCCCGGGGCTGAAGCTTTCTTT. The chain recombines TRBV7-6 with TRBJ1-1; D is ambiguous. The CDR3 totals 12 residues. CDR1 and CDR2 (germline): SGHVS, FNYEAQ. Trimming removed 3 bases from V and 6 bases from J, with 8 bases in between.

The chain recombines TRBV19 with TRBJ2-2; the D gene could be TRBD1 or TRBD2 (5 bases each). V lost 4 bases to trimming and J lost 2 bases, with 11 bases between them. The CDR3 loop spans 15 amino acids. The V gene's germline CDR1 is LNHDA and CDR2 SQIVND (reference sequence). As DNA, the CDR3 is TGTGCCAGTAGTACCCAGGGACCTAACACCGGGGAGCTGTTTTTT. Translated: CASSTQGPNTGELFF.

The chain combines TRBV12-3 or TRBV12-4 with TRBJ1-4; 7 bases are a match to TRBD1. The CDR3 is 14 residues long. The J segment lost 5 bases and the V segment lost 4 bases, leaving 4 bases of the junction unmatched. The CDR3 DNA is TGTGCCAGCAGTTCGGGACAGCCGAATGAAAAACTGTTTTTT. Translated, it gives CASSSGQPNEKLFF.

This clonotype appeared many times. The chain couples TRBV20-1 to TRBJ2-7, with D possibly TRBD2 on 6 matching bases. The CDR3 has 15 residues. V was pared by 2 bases and J by 2 bases, with 16 bases between. Germline loops: CDR1 DFQATT, CDR2 SNEGSKA (reference sequence). CDR3 sequence: CSARQWGVATYEQYF. The DNA of the CDR3 is TGCAGTGCTAGACAATGGGGGGTTGCCACCTACGAGCAGTACTTC.

This clonotype came up a few times. V is TRBV20-1 and J is TRBJ1-6; no clear D gene. This CDR3 region has 17 residues. CDR1 is DFQATT, CDR2 SNEGSKA, per germline (reference sequence). Trimming cost V 3 bases and J 0 bases, with 15 bases left between them. The CDR3 bases are TGCAGTGCTAGGGCTGACGGGCCTAGCTCCTATAATTCACCCCTCCACTTT. Protein: CSARADGPSSYNSPLHF.

Ten or more counts support this clonotype. This rearrangement joins TRBV18 to TRBJ2-1, with TRBD1 as a possible D gene (5 bases). CDR3 length: 16 residues. V shed 3 bases and J shed 2 bases, with 14 bases lying between them. CDR1 and CDR2 from the germline V gene are KGHSH and LQKENI. CDR3 residues: CASSPQLDKTYNEQFF. CDR3 coding DNA: TGTGCCAGCTCACCGCAGCTGGACAAGACCTACAATGAGCAGTTCTTC.

This sequence joins TRBV20-1 and TRBJ2-2; 7 bases align to TRBD1. J was trimmed by 9 bases and V by 1 base; bases with no gene match: 8. Germline lookup yields CDR1 DFQATT and CDR2 SNEGSKA (reference sequence). The CDR3 has 14 residues. The CDR3, as DNA: TGCAGTGCTAGAGGGTCTCGACAGGGCAGGGAGCTGTTTTTT. This encodes CSARGSRQGRELFF.

This clonotype came up a few times. This chain connects TRBV5-1 to TRBJ1-2, with 9 bases matching TRBD1. The V and J ends lost 3 bases and 7 bases, in that order; junction bases with no gene match: 4. The CDR3 runs to 13 residues. The germline CDR1 and CDR2 sequences are SGHRS and YFSETQ. CDR3 region: CASSYDRGSGYTF. Here the CDR3 DNA reads TGCGCCAGCAGCTATGACAGGGGGTCTGGCTACACCTTC.

This sequence joins TRBV19 and TRBJ1-5, with TRBD1 as a possible D gene (6 bases). The CDR3 length is 17 residues. From germline, CDR1 is LNHDA and CDR2 SQIVND (reference sequence). Trimming cost V 6 bases and J 0 bases, with 18 bases left between them. The CDR3 sequence is CASSTTRGGHSNQPQHF. CDR3 DNA sequence: TGTGCCAGTAGCACTACGCGGGGGGGGCATAGCAATCAGCCCCAGCATTTT.

This clonotype showed up many times. V is TRBV10-3 and J is TRBJ2-1, with 10 bases matching TRBD1. The CDR3 contains 14 residues. CDR1 and CDR2 from the germline V gene are ENHRY and SYGVKD. With V trimmed by 3 bases and J by 7 bases, 3 bases remained unmatched. The CDR3 DNA reads TGTGCCATCAGTGATTTGGGACAGGGGAATGAGCAGTTCTTC. This encodes CAISDLGQGNEQFF.

CDR3 region: CASSLETGWRETQYF. The CDR3 DNA reads as TGTGCCAGCAGCTTAGAGACAGGGTGGAGGGAGACCCAGTACTTC. J is TRBJ2-5 and V is TRBV7-2; 7 bases fit TRBD1. The CDR3 contains 15 residues. Trimming at V came to 1 base and at J to 5 bases, leaving 7 bases not matched to a gene. CDR1 is SGHTA, CDR2 FQGNSA, per germline.

This chain connects TRBV5-6 to TRBJ2-7, with D hard to call. From germline, CDR1 is SGHDT and CDR2 YYEEEE. The CDR3 extends over 13 amino acids. V lost 4 bases, J lost 7 bases, and 15 bases lay in between. For the CDR3, the DNA is TGTGCCAGCAGCCCAAGGAGAGGTTGGGAGCAGTACTTC. It specifies CASSPRRGWEQYF.

The chain has TRBV6-2 or TRBV6-3 and TRBJ2-7; TRBD2 agrees at 14 bases. The CDR3 extends over 16 amino acids. The V gene's germline CDR1 is MNHEY and CDR2 SVGEGT. J was trimmed by 5 bases and V by 2 bases; bases with no gene match: 5. The DNA for the CDR3 is TGTGCCAGCAGTTACAGACTAGCGGGAGGGCCCCACGAGCAGTACTTC. Translated, it gives CASSYRLAGGPHEQYF.

Many counts were recorded for this clonotype. The V gene is TRBV2, the J gene TRBJ1-3, with 7 bases aligning to TRBD1. CDR3 length: 14 residues. The V and J ends lost 6 bases and 2 bases, in that order; junction bases with no gene match: 4. In germline, CDR1 is SNHLY, CDR2 FYNNEI. CDR3: CASRRGTAGNTIYF. DNA for the CDR3: TGTGCCAGCAGGAGGGGGACAGCTGGAAACACCATATATTTT.

The chain is built from TRBV29-1 and TRBJ2-1; 7 bases match TRBD1. In germline, CDR1 is SQVTM, CDR2 ANQGSEA. The V gene end was trimmed by 6 bases and the J gene end by 0 bases; junction bases not matched to a gene: 2. The CDR3 is made up of 13 amino acids. CDR3 sequence (DNA): TGCAGCGTGGGGACAGACTCCTACAATGAGCAGTTCTTC. It encodes CSVGTDSYNEQFF.

This clonotype has only a few counts. V gene TRBV5-1 combines with J gene TRBJ2-1; 8 nucleotides agree with TRBD1. Unmatched junction bases numbered 9, after V lost 4 bases and J lost 0 bases. CDR3 size: 17 residues. From germline, CDR1 is SGHRS and CDR2 YFSETQ. This CDR3 is CASSPQGAPFSYNEQFF. CDR3 bases: TGCGCCAGCAGCCCTCAGGGGGCTCCTTTCTCCTACAATGAGCAGTTCTTC.

This chain links TRBV12-3 or TRBV12-4 with TRBJ2-7, with 10 bases that match TRBD1. The trim removed 1 base at V and 7 bases at J, leaving 10 bases unmatched. This CDR3 region has 16 residues. This CDR3 reads CASSLVRGQGVREQYF. The CDR3 DNA follows: TGTGCCAGCAGTTTAGTCCGCGGACAGGGGGTTCGGGAGCAGTACTTC.

J is TRBJ1-5 and V is TRBV19, with a weak D call TRBD1 (5 bases). CDR1 and CDR2 from the germline V gene are LNHDA and SQIVND (reference sequence). The CDR3 is 13 amino acids. Deletions cut 6 bases from V and 4 bases from J, with 10 bases between. The DNA of the CDR3 is TGTGCCAGTAGCCCAGGGTTAAATCAGCCCCAGCATTTT. Translating gives CASSPGLNQPQHF.

This clonotype was seen only a few times. The chain employs TRBV4-2 and TRBJ1-1; 9 bases line up with TRBD1. This CDR3 has 14 residues. Losses at the gene ends were 3 bases for V and 4 bases for J; bases not matched to a gene: 3. Germline V lookup: CDR1 LGHNA, CDR2 YNFKEQ. The CDR3 DNA follows: TGTGCCAGCAGCCAGCTGACAGGGGGCACTGAAGCTTTCTTT. This codes for CASSQLTGGTEAFF.

This clonotype came up a few times. The rearrangement uses TRBV28 and TRBJ2-7; 11 bases fit TRBD1. Germline assignment: CDR1 MDHEN and CDR2 SYDVKM. J lost 3 bases, V lost 5 bases, and 3 bases had no gene match. The length of the CDR3 is 14 residues. CDR3 protein: CASSTGQGVYEQYF. In nucleotides, the CDR3 is TGTGCCAGCAGTACGGGACAGGGGGTCTACGAGCAGTACTTC.

The rearrangement joins TRBV19 to TRBJ2-1; a weak D match, TRBD2 (5 bases). V shed 0 bases and J shed 4 bases, with 13 bases lying between them. Per the germline V gene, CDR1 is LNHDA and CDR2 is SQIVND (reference sequence). This CDR3 is 16 amino acids long. The CDR3 is CASSIDLASSYNEQFF. The DNA of the CDR3 is TGTGCCAGTAGTATAGATCTTGCTAGCAGTTACAATGAGCAGTTCTTC.

This clonotype came up many times. The chain recombines TRBV13 with TRBJ2-4; 8 bases are shared with TRBD1. J was trimmed by 3 bases and V by 5 bases; bases with no gene match: 12. The CDR3 has 17 amino acids. In germline, CDR1 is PRHDT, CDR2 FYEKMQ (reference sequence). The CDR3 spells CASSLDREVFGKNIQYF. The CDR3 DNA reads as TGTGCCAGCAGCCTGGACAGGGAAGTGTTTGGCAAAAACATTCAGTACTTC.

Of note for this clonotype: A read error is possible here, since a much larger clone lies one base away. This chain connects TRBV19 to TRBJ2-1, with 10 bases fitting TRBD2. J lost 10 bases, V lost 4 bases, and 16 bases had no gene match. This CDR3 contains 17 residues. Germline lookup yields CDR1 LNHDA and CDR2 SQIVND (reference sequence). In nucleotides, the CDR3 is TGTGCCAGTAGTAAGGGTGCCCCAAGCGGGGGGGCCGTAGAGCAGTTCTTC. Translating it yields CASSKGAPSGGAVEQFF.

This clonotype was seen only a few times. This chain connects TRBV14 to TRBJ2-4; TRBD1 matches at 8 bases. CDR1 is SGHDN and CDR2 is FVKESK in the germline V gene. This CDR3 is built from 17 residues. V lost 0 bases and J lost 2; bases outside the gene matches: 6. The CDR3 bases are TGTGCCAGCAGCCAAGATAGGGGCAGGGGGCCCAAAAACATTCAGTACTTC. It encodes CASSQDRGRGPKNIQYF. Looking up the rest from reference TRBV14 and TRBJ2-4 gives the full variable domain: EAGVTQFPSHSVIEKGQTVTLRCDPISGHDNLYWYRRVMGKEIKFLLHFVKESKQDESGMPNNRFLAERTGGTYSTLKVQPAELEDSGVYFCASSQDRGRGPKNIQYFGAGTRLSVL.

This clonotype appeared many times. J is TRBJ1-1 and V is TRBV6-1; TRBD1 might be the D (6 bases). CDR1 MNHNS and CDR2 SASEGT come from the germline V gene. The CDR3 sequence is 13 residues long. V was trimmed by 4 bases and J by 3 bases, leaving 9 bases between them. In DNA, the CDR3 is TGTGCCAGCAGTGCGAACAGGGACACTGAAGCTTTCTTT. Translated, it gives CASSANRDTEAFF.